This entry is about one TCR beta chain. Its antigen remains unidentified. These data come from a study of T cell responses to AZD1222 COVID-19 vaccine. Germline assignment: CDR1 KGHSH and CDR2 LQKENI. The CDR3 covers 14 residues. With V trimmed by 4 bases and J by 8 bases, 6 bases remained unmatched. Study-wide results and limits: Increased Spike-specific TCR breadth and depth were observed after two AZD1222 doses. Dominant CD4 TCR responses targeted spike regions 160-218 and 743-854. Every sample of the repertoires postdated the peak T cell response. Nearly half of spike-specific TCRs reportedly target variant regions that are unmutated in the B.1.351 and B.1.1.7 variants.

Clones were read by immunoSEQ multiplex PCR, and TCRdb kept only the in-frame ones, dropping some. The top ten clones hold approximately 3% of a sample with 86,000 or so clones, roughly 90% of them seen once. This receptor was taken from an adult in good health. V usage is TRBV18 and J usage is TRBJ2-1; 9 nucleotides line up with TRBD2. The sample consisted of peripheral blood, taken on day 0 of AZD1222 vaccination. The chain's CDR3 is CASSRAGGPYEQFF. The CDR3 DNA reads as TGTGCCAGCTCACGGGCGGGGGGGCCCTATGAGCAGTTCTTC.